This T cell receptor beta chain was recorded in a study of T cells in Graves' hyperthyroidism and ophthalmopathy. It was RNA transcripts that yielded the amplified TCR beta CDR3 regions. An initial round of RT-PCR targeting the TCR CDR3 relied on the HTBI primer set. Via MiXCR, TCRdb re-called the multiplex PCR reads, giving one row per CDR3 protein. The data contain 300,000 to 450,000 distinct CDR3 sequences, approximately 18% of them singletons. V dropped 6 bases and J dropped 5 bases, with 19 bases sitting between them. This CDR3 has 15 residues. Pregnant or lactating patients were excluded, as were those with uncontrolled infection or other autoimmune disease. Fresh peripheral blood, under 13 ml, was the source of the PBMCs. This clonotype appeared many times. What it recognizes is unknown. Notes on the study in general: Ophthalmopathy was predicted by the model a median of 6.5 months ahead of onset. In the blood, most expanded thyroid clonotypes above 0.001 appeared as well.

The TCR comes from a woman between 40 and 55 years old with Graves' ophthalmopathy. The chain carries TRBV12-3 or TRBV12-4 and TRBJ2-5; the D gene is possibly TRBD2 (7 bases). Sequenced: blood. DNA of the CDR3: TGTGCCAGCAGCCCCCTAGGGGGGAGGGCTGAGACCCAGTACTTC. Its protein product is CASSPLGGRAETQYF.